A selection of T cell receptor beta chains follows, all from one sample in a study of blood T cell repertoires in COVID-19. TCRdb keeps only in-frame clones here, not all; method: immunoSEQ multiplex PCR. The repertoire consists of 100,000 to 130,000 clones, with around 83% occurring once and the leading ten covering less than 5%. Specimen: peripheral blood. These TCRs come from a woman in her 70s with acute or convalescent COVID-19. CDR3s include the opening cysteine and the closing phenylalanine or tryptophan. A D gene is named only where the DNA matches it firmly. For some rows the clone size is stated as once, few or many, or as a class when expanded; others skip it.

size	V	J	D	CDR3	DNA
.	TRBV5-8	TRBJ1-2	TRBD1	CASSSPRGDGYTF	TGTGCCAGCAGCTCGCCCAGGGGGGATGGCTACACCTTC
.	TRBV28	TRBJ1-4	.	CASSFPGVRSEKLFF	TGTGCCAGCAGTTTCCCAGGGGTCCGGTCTGAAAAACTGTTTTTT
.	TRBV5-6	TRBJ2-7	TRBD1	CASSSGTGRDEQYF	TGTGCCAGCAGCTCGGGGACAGGGCGCGACGAGCAGTACTTC
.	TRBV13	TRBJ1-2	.	CASSLSRGGMSYGYTF	TGTGCCAGCAGCTTAAGCCGGGGGGGCATGAGCTATGGCTACACCTTC
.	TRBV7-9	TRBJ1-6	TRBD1	CASSLRTGSSYNSPLHF	TGTGCCAGCAGCTTAAGGACAGGCAGCTCCTATAATTCACCCCTCCACTTT
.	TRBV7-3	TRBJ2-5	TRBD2	CASSPRGGVKETQYF	TGTGCCAGCAGCCCCCGCGGGGGGGTGAAAGAGACCCAGTACTTC
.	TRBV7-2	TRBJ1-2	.	CASSLPGGVYGYTF	TGTGCCAGCAGCTTGCCGGGAGGAGTCTATGGCTACACCTTC
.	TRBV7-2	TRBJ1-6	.	CASSLDRESNSPLHF	TGTGCCAGCAGCTTAGACAGGGAAAGTAATTCACCCCTCCACTTT
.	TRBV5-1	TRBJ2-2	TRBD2	CASLELAGGGTGELFF	TGCGCCAGCCTCGAGTTAGCGGGAGGCGGCACCGGGGAGCTGTTTTTT
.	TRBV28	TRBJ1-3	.	CASSSPGISGNTIYF	TGTGCCAGCAGTTCGCCAGGGATCTCTGGAAACACCATATATTTT
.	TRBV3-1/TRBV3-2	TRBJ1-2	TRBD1	CASSQESQGVYGYTF	TGTGCCAGCAGCCAAGAGAGCCAGGGGGTCTATGGCTACACCTTC
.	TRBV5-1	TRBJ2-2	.	CASSLLETGELFF	TGCGCCAGCAGCTTGTTAGAAACCGGGGAGCTGTTTTTT
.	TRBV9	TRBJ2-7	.	CASSVAPEATYEQYF	TGTGCCAGCAGCGTAGCCCCCGAAGCAACCTACGAGCAGTACTTC
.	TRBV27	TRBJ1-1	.	CASSLLPGMNTEAFF	TGTGCCAGCAGTTTATTACCCGGGATGAACACTGAAGCTTTCTTT
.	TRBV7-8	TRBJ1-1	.	CASSADKNTEAFF	TGTGCCAGCAGCGCTGACAAAAACACTGAAGCTTTCTTT
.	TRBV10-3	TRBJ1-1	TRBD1	CAIRQQGDGEAFF	TGTGCCATCAGACAACAGGGGGATGGTGAAGCTTTCTTT
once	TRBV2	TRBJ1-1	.	CASSEGGRVYAFF	TGTGCCAGCAGTGAAGGAGGGAGGGTGTATGCTTTCTTT
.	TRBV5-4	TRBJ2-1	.	CARLSAGPYNEQFF	TGTGCCAGATTAAGCGCAGGGCCCTACAATGAGCAGTTCTTC
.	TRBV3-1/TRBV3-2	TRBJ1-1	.	CASSQEAYGEAFF	TGTGCCAGCAGCCAAGAGGCTTATGGTGAAGCTTTCTTT
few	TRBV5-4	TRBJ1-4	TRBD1	CASSFNRGQGEKLFF	TGTGCCAGCAGCTTCAACAGGGGGCAGGGTGAAAAACTGTTTTTT
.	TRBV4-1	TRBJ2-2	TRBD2	CASSQEGGGFVGELFF	TGCGCCAGCAGCCAAGAGGGCGGGGGGTTCGTCGGGGAGCTGTTTTTT
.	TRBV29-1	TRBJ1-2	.	CSAGQGVYGYTF	TGCAGCGCCGGTCAGGGTGTCTATGGCTACACCTTC
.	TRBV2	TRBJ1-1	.	CASRGRGRATEAFF	TGTGCCAGCAGGGGCAGGGGAAGAGCAACTGAAGCTTTCTTT
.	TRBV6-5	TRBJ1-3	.	CASSQQGPGNTIYF	TGTGCCAGCAGTCAGCAGGGCCCTGGAAACACCATATATTTT
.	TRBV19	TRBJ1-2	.	CASSISRGQTYGYTF	TGTGCCAGTAGTATAAGCCGAGGTCAGACCTATGGCTACACCTTC
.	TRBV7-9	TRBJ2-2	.	CASSFGTHITGELFF	TGTGCCAGCAGCTTCGGGACACATATCACCGGGGAGCTGTTTTTT
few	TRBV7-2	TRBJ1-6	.	CASSLDSNRNSPLHF	TGTGCCAGCAGCTTAGACAGTAACCGAAATTCACCCCTCCACTTT
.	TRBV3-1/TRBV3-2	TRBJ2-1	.	CASYGGLNEQFF	TGTGCCAGCTACGGAGGTCTCAATGAGCAGTTCTTC
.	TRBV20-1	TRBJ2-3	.	CSASFREAQYF	TGCAGTGCTAGCTTTCGGGAAGCGCAGTATTTT
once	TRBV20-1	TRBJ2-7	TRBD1	CSASPGTANEQYF	TGCAGTGCTAGTCCCGGGACAGCGAATGAGCAGTACTTC
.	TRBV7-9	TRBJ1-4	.	CASSPDATNEKLFF	TGTGCCAGCAGCCCAGATGCAACTAATGAAAAACTGTTTTTT
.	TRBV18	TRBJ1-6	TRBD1	CASNPGTGDSPLHF	TGTGCCAGCAATCCCGGGACAGGGGATTCACCCCTCCACTTT
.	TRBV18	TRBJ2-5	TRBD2	CASSPVKLAGDLETQYF	TGTGCCAGCTCACCAGTGAAGTTAGCGGGAGACCTGGAGACCCAGTACTTC
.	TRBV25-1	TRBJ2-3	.	CASSGAESLTDTQYF	TGTGCCAGCAGTGGGGCTGAGTCCCTTACGGATACGCAGTATTTT
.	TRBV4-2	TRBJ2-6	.	CASSQDVAGAGSGANVLTF	TGTGCCAGCAGCCAAGATGTCGCAGGGGCAGGGTCTGGGGCCAACGTCCTGACTTTC
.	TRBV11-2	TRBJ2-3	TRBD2	CASSQTASGVGTDTQYF	TGTGCCAGCAGTCAAACAGCTAGCGGGGTGGGGACAGATACGCAGTATTTT
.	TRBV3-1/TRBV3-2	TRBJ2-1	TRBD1	CASSVYRGSSYNEQFF	TGTGCCAGCAGCGTATACAGGGGGAGCTCCTACAATGAGCAGTTCTTC
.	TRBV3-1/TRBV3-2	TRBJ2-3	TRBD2	CASSPGGGGTDTQYF	TGTGCCAGCAGCCCAGGCGGGGGTGGCACAGATACGCAGTATTTT
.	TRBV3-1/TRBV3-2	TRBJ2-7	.	CASNPGGGASYEQYF	TGTGCCAGCAACCCGGGGGGCGGGGCCTCCTACGAGCAGTACTTC
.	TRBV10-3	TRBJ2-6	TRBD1	CAISWDRSGANVLTF	TGTGCCATCAGTTGGGACAGAAGTGGGGCCAACGTCCTGACTTTC
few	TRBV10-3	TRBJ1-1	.	CAISESPGTEAFF	TGTGCCATCAGTGAGTCTCCGGGGACTGAAGCTTTCTTT
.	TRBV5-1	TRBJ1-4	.	CASSLEAGSGEKLFF	TGCGCCAGCAGCTTGGAGGCAGGGTCGGGTGAAAAACTGTTTTTT
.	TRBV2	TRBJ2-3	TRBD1	CASSGTGTDTQYF	TGTGCCAGCAGCGGGACAGGCACAGATACGCAGTATTTT
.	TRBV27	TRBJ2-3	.	CASRADTTDRTDTQYF	TGTGCCAGCAGGGCCGACACGACAGATCGCACAGATACGCAGTATTTT
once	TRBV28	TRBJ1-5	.	CATEGTGGNQPQHF	TGTGCCACCGAGGGGACTGGTGGCAATCAGCCCCAGCATTTT
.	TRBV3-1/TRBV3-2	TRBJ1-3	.	CASTAKAGNTIYF	TGTGCCAGCACCGCAAAAGCGGGAAACACCATATATTTT
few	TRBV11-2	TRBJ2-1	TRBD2	CASSPMSGAGLYNEQFF	TGTGCCAGCAGCCCCATGTCTGGAGCGGGGTTATACAATGAGCAGTTCTTC
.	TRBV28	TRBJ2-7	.	CASSPSSYEQYF	TGTGCCAGCAGCCCTAGCTCCTACGAGCAGTACTTC
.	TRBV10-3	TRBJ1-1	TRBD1	CAIRRTGSDEAFF	TGTGCCATCAGGAGGACAGGGTCGGATGAAGCTTTCTTT
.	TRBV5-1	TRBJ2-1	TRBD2	CATGLAGVNEQFF	TGCGCCACCGGACTAGCGGGAGTCAATGAGCAGTTCTTC
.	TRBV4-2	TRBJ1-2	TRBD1	CASSHTGTVYYGYTF	TGTGCCAGCAGCCATACAGGGACAGTCTACTATGGCTACACCTTC